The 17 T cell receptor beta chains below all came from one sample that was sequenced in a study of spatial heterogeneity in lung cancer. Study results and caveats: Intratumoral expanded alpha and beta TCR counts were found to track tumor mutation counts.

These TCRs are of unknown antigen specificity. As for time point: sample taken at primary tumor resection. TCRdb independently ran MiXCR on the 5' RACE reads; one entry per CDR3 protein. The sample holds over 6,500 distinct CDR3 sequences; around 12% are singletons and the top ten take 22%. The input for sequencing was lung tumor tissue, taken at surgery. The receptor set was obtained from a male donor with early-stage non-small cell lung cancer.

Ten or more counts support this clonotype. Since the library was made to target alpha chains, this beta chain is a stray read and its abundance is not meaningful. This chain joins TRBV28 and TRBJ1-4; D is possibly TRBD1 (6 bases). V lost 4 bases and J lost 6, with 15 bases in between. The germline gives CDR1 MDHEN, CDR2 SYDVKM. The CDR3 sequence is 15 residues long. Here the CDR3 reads CASSSPGRGDEKLFF. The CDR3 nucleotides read TGTGCCAGCAGTTCCCCTGGGAGGGGGGATGAAAAACTGTTTTTT. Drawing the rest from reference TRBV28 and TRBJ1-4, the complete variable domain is DVKVTQSSRYLVKRTGEKVFLECVQDMDHENMFWYRQDPGLGLRLIYFSYDVKMKEKGDIPEGYSVSREKKERFSLILESASTNQTSMYLCASSSPGRGDEKLFFGSGTQLSVL.

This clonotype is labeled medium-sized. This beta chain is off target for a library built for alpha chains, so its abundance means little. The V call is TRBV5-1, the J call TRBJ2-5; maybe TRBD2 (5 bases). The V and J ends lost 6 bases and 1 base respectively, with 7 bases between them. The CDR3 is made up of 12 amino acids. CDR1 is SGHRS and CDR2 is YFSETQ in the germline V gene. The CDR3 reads CASTAGQETQYF. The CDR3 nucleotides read TGCGCCAGCACGGCGGGCCAAGAGACCCAGTACTTC.

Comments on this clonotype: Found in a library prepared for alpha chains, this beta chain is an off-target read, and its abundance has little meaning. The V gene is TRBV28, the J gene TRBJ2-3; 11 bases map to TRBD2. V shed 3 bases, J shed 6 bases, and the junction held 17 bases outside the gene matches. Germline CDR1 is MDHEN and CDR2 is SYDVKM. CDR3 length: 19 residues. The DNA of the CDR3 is TGTGCCAGCAGTTTCCCCCCTCCCCTAGCGGGAGGCCCCCGGGATACGCAGTATTTT. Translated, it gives CASSFPPPLAGGPRDTQYF. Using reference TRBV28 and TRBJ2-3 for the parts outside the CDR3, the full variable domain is DVKVTQSSRYLVKRTGEKVFLECVQDMDHENMFWYRQDPGLGLRLIYFSYDVKMKEKGDIPEGYSVSREKKERFSLILESASTNQTSMYLCASSFPPPLAGGPRDTQYFGPGTRLTVL.

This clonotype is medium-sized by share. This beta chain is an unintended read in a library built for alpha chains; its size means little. CDR3 sequence: CASSFGPKETQYF. For the CDR3, the DNA is TGTGCCAGCAGCTTTGGCCCGAAAGAGACCCAGTACTTC. The chain links TRBV5-8 to TRBJ2-5, with D unresolved. Germline CDR1 and CDR2: SGHTS and YDEGEE. V lost 2 bases, J lost 3 bases, and 8 bases lay in between. CDR3 length: 13 residues.

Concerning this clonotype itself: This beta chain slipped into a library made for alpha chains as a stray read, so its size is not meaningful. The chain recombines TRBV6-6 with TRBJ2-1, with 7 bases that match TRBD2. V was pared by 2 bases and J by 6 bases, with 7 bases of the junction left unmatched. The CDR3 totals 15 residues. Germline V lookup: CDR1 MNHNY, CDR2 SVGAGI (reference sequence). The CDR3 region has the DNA TGTGCCAGCAGTTACGCGGGAGTTAACGCCAATGAGCAGTTCTTC. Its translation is CASSYAGVNANEQFF.

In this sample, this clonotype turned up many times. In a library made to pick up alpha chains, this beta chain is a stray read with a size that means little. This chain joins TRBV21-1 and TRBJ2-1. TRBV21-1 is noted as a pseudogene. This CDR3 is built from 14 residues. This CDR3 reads CATSLRSSYNEQFF. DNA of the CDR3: TGTGCCACCAGCCTTCGGAGCTCCTACAATGAGCAGTTCTTC.

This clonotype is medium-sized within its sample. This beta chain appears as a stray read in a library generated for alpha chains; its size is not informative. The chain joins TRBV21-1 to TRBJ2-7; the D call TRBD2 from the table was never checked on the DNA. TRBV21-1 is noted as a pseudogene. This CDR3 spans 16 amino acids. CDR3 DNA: TGTGCCAGCAGCAAAGAGGAACAGCCAGAGGGCTACGAGCAGTACTTC. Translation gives CASSKEEQPEGYEQYF.

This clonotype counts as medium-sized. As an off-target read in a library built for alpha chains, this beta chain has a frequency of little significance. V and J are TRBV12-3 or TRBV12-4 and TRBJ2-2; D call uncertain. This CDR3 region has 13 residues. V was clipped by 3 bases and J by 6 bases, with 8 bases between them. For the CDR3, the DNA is TGTGCCAGCAGTTTTCCCTATCCCGGGGAGCTGTTTTTT. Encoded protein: CASSFPYPGELFF.

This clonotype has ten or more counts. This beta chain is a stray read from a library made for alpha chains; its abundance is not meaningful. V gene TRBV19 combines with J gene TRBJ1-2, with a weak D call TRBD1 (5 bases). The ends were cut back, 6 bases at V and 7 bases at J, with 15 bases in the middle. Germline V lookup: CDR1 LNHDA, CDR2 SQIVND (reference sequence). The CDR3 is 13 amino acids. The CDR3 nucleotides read TGTGCCAGTAGCCTTCCTGGGCAGGGTGGCTACACCTTC. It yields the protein CASSLPGQGGYTF.

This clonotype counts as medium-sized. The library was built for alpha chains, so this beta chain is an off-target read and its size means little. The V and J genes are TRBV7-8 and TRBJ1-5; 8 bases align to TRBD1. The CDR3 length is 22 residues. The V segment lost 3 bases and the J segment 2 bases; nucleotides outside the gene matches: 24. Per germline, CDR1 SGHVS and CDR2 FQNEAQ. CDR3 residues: CASSFLTIRQGMPRGGNQPQHF. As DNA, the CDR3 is TGTGCCAGCAGCTTCCTCACAATTAGACAGGGGATGCCCCGAGGTGGCAATCAGCCCCAGCATTTT. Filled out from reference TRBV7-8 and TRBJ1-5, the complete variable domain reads GAGVSQSPRYKVAKRGQDVALRCDPISGHVSLFWYQQALGQGPEFLTYFQNEAQLDKSGLPSDRFFAERPEGSVSTLKIQRTQQEDSAVYLCASSFLTIRQGMPRGGNQPQHFGDGTRLSIL.

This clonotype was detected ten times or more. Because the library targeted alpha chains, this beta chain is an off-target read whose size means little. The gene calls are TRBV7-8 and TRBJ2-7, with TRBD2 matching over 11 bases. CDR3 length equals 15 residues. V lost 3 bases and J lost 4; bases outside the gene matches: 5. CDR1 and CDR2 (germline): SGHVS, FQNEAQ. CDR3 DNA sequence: TGTGCCAGCAGCTTCTTAGCGGGAGGGCCGTACGAGCAGTACTTC. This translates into CASSFLAGGPYEQYF.

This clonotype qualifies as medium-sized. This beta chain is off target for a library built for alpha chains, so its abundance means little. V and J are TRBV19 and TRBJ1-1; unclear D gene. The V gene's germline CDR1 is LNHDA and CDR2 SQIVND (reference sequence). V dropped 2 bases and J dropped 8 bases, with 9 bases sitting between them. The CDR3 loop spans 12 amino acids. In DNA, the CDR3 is TGTGCCAGTAGTATAACTGGAAGAGAAGCTTTCTTT. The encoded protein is CASSITGREAFF.

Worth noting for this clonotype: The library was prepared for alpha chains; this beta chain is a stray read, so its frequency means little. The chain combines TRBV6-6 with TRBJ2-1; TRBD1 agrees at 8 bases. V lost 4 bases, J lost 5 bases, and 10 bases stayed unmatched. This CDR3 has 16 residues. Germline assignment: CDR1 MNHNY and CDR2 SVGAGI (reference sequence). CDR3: CASSSSGTGRNNEQFF. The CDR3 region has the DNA TGTGCCAGCAGTTCTTCCGGGACAGGTAGAAACAATGAGCAGTTCTTC.

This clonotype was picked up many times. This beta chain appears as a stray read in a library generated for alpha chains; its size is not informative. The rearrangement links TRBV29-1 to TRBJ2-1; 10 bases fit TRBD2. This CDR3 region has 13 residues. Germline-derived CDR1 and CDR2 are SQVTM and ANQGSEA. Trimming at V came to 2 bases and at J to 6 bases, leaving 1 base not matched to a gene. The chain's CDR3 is CSVESGRGNEQFF. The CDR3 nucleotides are TGCAGCGTTGAAAGCGGGAGGGGCAATGAGCAGTTCTTC.

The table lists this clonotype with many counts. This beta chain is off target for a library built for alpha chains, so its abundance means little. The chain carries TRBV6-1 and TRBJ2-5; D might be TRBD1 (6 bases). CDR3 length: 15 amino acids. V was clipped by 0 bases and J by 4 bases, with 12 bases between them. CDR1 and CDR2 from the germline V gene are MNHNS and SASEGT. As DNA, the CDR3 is TGTGCCAGCAGTGAAGCACAGGGCCTTAGAGAGACCCAGTACTTC. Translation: CASSEAQGLRETQYF.

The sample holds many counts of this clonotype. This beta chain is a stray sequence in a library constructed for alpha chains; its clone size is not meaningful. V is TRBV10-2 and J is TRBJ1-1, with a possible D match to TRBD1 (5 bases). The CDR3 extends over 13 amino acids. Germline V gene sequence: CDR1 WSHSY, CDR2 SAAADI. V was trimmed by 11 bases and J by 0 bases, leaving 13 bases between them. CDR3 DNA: TGCGCCGGGGGGGACGGGATGAACACTGAAGCTTTCTTT. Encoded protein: CAGGDGMNTEAFF.

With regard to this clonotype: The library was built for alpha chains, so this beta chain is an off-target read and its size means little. The CDR3 is CASSQDQDRGNYGYTF. The DNA for the CDR3 is TGTGCCAGCAGCCAAGATCAGGACAGGGGTAACTATGGCTACACCTTC. This chain joins TRBV4-2 and TRBJ1-2; 9 nucleotides match TRBD1. Germline V gene lookup returns CDR1 LGHNA and CDR2 YNFKEQ. The CDR3 contains 16 residues. V gave up 0 bases and J gave up 1 base; unmatched junction bases: 3.